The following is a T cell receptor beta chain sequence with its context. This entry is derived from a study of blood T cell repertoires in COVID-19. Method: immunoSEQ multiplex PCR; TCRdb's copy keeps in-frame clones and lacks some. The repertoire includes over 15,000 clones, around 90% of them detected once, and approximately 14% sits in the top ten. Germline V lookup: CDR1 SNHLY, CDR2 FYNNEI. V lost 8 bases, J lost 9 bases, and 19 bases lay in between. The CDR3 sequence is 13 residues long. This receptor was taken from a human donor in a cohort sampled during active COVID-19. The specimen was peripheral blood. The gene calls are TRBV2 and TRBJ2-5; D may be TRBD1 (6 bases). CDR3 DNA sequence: TGTGCCAGCTGTTGGGGGCTCAATGAGGCCCAGTACTTC. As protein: CASCWGLNEAQYF.